The sample holds many counts of the clone carrying this T cell receptor (beta chain). Its antigen is not identified. Hyperthyroidism of Graves' type that showed no ophthalmopathy progression within 18 months was stable. This sample is drawn from a study of T cells in Graves' hyperthyroidism and ophthalmopathy. Study details: Blood from the periphery was taken at initial diagnosis, before any treatment. Study-wide findings and caveats: Model output signaled ophthalmopathy a median roughly 6.5 months ahead of onset.

Authors of the study amplified TCR beta CDR3 regions from RNA transcripts. The TCR CDR3 was amplified in a first-round RT-PCR using the HTBI primer set. TCRdb re-called the multiplex PCR reads through MiXCR, storing one row per CDR3 protein. The sample carries around 420,000 distinct CDR3 sequences, roughly 13% recorded once. Material: blood. This clonotype was sampled from a woman aged 18-35 years with Graves' hyperthyroidism.

The CDR3 nucleotides read TGCAGTGCTACCCGGACTAGCGGGAGCACAGATACGCAGTATTTT. This translates into CSATRTSGSTDTQYF. V usage is TRBV20-1 and J usage is TRBJ2-3; TRBD2 aligns across 11 bases. The CDR3 spans 15 residues. V dropped 4 bases and J dropped 0; count of bases not matched to a gene: 3. Per germline, CDR1 DFQATT and CDR2 SNEGSKA (reference sequence).